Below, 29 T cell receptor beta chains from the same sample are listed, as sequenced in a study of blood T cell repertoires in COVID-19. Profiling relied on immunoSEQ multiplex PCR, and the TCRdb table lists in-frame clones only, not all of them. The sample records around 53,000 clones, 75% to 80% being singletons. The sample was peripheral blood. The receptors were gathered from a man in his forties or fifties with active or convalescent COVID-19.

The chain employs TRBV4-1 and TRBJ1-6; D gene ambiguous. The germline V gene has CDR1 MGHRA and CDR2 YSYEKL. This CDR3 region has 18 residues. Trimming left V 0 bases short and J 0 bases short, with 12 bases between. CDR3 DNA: TGCGCCAGCAGCCAAGAGGGAGGCGGGATCTCCTATAATTCACCCCTCCACTTT. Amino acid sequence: CASSQEGGGISYNSPLHF.

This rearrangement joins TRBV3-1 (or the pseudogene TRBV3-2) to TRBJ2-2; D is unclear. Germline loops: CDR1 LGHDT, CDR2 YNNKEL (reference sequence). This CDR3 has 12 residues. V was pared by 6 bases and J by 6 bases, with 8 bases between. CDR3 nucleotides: TGTGCCAGCAGTAGAAAACCCGGGGAGCTGTTTTTT. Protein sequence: CASSRKPGELFF.

CDR3 loop: CATSRDPLETQYF. The CDR3 DNA is TGTGCCACCAGCAGAGATCCCTTGGAGACCCAGTACTTC. The chain couples TRBV15 to TRBJ2-5; D unresolved. The V and J ends lost 0 bases and 5 bases respectively, with 7 bases between them. Germline-derived CDR1 and CDR2 are LNHNV and YYDKDF (reference sequence). This CDR3 is 13 amino acids long.

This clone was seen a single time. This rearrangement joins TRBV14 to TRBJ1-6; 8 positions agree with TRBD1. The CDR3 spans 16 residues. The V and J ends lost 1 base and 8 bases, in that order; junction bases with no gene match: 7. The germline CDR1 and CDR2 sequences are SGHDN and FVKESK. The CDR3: CASSQAGTGIDSPLHF. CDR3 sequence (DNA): TGTGCCAGCAGCCAAGCCGGGACAGGTATAGATTCACCCCTCCACTTT.

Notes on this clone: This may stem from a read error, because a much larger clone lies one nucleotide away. The CDR3, as DNA: TGTGCCAGCAGCGCAAACCGGGACAGGGGATATGGCTACACCTTC. Residues: CASSANRDRGYGYTF. The chain links TRBV2 to TRBJ1-2, with TRBD1 identical over 10 bases. Germline-derived CDR1 and CDR2 are SNHLY and FYNNEI. V shed 6 bases and J 5 bases; nucleotides not matched to a gene: 9. This CDR3 has 15 residues.

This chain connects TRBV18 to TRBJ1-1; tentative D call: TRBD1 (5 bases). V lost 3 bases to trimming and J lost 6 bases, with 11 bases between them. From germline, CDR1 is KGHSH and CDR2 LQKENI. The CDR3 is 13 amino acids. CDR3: CASSPFGQAEAFF. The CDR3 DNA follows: TGTGCCAGCTCACCTTTCGGACAAGCTGAAGCTTTCTTT.

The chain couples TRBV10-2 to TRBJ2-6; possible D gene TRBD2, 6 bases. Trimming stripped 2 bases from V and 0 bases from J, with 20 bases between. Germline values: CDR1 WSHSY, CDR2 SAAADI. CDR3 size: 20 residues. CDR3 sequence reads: CASSERTAMGLISGANVLTF. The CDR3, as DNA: TGCGCCAGCAGTGAGCGGACGGCGATGGGACTGATCTCTGGGGCCAACGTCCTGACTTTC.

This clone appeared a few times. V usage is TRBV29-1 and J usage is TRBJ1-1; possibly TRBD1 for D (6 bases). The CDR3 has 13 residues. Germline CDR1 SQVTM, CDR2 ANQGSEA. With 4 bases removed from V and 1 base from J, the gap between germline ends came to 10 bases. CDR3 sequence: CSVVPGENTEAFF. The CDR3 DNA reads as TGCAGCGTTGTGCCAGGGGAGAACACTGAAGCTTTCTTT.

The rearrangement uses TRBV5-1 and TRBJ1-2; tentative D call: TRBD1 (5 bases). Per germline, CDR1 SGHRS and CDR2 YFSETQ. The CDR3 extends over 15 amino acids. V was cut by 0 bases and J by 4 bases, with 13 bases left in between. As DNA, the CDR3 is TGCGCCAGCAGCTTGGTGGGGCAGGCCGGCTATGGCTACACCTTC. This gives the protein CASSLVGQAGYGYTF.

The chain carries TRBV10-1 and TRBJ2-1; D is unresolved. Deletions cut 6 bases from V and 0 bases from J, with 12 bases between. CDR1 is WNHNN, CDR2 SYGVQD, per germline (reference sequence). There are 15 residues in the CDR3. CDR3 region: CASRRRRSSYNEQFF. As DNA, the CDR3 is TGCGCCAGCAGAAGAAGACGGAGCTCCTACAATGAGCAGTTCTTC.

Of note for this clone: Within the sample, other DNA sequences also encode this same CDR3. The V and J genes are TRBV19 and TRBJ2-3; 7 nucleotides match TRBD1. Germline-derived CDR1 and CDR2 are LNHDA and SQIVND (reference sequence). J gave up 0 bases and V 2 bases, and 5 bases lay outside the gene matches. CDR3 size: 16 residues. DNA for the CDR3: TGTGCCAGTAGTATAATTGGGACAGCCAGCACAGATACGCAGTATTTT. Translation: CASSIIGTASTDTQYF.

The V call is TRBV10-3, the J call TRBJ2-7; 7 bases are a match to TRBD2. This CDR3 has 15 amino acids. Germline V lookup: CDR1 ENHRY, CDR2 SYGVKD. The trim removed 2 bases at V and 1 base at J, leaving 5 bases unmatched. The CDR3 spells CAISETSGTSYEQYF. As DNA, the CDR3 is TGTGCCATCAGTGAGACCAGCGGGACTTCCTACGAGCAGTACTTC.

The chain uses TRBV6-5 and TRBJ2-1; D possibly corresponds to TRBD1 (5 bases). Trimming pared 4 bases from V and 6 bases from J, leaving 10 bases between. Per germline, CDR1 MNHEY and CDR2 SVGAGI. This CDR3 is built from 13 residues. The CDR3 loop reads CASSFTGSNEQFF. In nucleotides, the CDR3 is TGTGCCAGCAGTTTCACAGGTAGCAATGAGCAGTTCTTC.

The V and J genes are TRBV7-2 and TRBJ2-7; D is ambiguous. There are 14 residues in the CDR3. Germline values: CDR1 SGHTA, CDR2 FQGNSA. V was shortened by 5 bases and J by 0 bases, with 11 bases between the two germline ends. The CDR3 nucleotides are TGTGCCAGCAGCGCCACTCTAAGCTCCTACGAGCAGTACTTC. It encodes CASSATLSSYEQYF.

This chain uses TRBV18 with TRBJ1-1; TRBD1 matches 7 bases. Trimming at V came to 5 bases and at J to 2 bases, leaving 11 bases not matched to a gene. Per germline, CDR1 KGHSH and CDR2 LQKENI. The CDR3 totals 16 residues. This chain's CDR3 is CASSSTGSGANTEAFF. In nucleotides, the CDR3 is TGTGCCAGCTCATCGACAGGGAGTGGGGCCAACACTGAAGCTTTCTTT.

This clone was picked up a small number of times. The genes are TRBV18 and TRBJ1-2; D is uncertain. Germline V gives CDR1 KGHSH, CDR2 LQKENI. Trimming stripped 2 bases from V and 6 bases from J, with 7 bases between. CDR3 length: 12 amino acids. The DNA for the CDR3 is TGTGCCAGCTCACCATCGTCGGATGGCTACACCTTC. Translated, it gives CASSPSSDGYTF.

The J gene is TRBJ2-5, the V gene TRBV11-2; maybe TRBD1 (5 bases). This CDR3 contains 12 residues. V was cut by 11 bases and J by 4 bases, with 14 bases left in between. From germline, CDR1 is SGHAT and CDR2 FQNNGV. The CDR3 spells CAVQRGRETQYF. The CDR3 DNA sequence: TGTGCCGTGCAAAGGGGCAGAGAGACCCAGTACTTC.

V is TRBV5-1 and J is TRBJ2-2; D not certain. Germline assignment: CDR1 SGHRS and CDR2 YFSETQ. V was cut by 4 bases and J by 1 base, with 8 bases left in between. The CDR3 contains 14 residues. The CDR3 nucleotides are TGCGCCAGCAGCCGTGGCGGGAACACCGGGGAGCTGTTTTTT. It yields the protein CASSRGGNTGELFF.

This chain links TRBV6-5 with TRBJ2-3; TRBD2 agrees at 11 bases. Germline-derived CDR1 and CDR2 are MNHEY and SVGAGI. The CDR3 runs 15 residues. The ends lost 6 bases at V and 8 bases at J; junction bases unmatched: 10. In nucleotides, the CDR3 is TGTGCCAGCAGAGAGGGACTAGCGGCCACGTTTACGCAGTATTTT. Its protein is CASREGLAATFTQYF.

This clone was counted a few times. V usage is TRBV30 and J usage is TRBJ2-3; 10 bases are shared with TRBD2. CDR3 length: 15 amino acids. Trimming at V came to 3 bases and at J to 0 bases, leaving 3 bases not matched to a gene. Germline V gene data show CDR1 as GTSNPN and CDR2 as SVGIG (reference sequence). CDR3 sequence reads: CAWRSGLASTDTQYF. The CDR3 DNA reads TGTGCCTGGAGGTCGGGACTAGCGAGCACAGATACGCAGTATTTT.

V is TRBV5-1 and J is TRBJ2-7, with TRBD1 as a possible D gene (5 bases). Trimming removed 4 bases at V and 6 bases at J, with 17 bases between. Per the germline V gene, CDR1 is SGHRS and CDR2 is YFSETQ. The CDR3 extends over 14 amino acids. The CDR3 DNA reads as TGCGCCAGCAGCCCGGCCGTGGGGCGAGGCGAGCAGTACTTC. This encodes CASSPAVGRGEQYF.

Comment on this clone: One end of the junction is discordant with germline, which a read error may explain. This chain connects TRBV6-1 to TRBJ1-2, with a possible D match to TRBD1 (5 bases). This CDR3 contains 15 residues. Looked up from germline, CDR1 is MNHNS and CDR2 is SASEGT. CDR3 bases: TGTGCCAGCACTGAATGGTGGCAGGGCAGCTATGGCTACACCTTC. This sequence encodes CASTEWWQGSYGYTF.

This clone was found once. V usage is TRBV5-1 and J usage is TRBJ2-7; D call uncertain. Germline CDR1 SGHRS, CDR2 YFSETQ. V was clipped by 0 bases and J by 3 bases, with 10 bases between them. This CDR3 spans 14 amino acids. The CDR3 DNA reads TGCGCCAGCAGCTTGGGGGCAGACGGCTACGAGCAGTACTTC. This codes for CASSLGADGYEQYF.

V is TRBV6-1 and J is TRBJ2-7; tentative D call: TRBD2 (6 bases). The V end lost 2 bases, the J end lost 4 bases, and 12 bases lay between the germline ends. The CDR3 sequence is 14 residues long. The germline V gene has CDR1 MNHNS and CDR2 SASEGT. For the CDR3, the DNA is TGTGCCAGCAGTGAAACCCGGACTATATACGAGCAGTACTTC. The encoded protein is CASSETRTIYEQYF.

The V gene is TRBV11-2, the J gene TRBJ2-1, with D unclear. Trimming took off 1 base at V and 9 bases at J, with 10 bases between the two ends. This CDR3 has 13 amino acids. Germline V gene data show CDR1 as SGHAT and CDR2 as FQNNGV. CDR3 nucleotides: TGTGCCAGCAGCTTAGTGCAGCTAGGTGAGCAGTTCTTC. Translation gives CASSLVQLGEQFF. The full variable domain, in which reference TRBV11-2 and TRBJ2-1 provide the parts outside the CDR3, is EAGVAQSPRYKIIEKRQSVAFWCNPISGHATLYWYQQILGQGPKLLIQFQNNGVVDDSQLPKDRFSAERLKGVDSTLKIQPAKLEDSAVYLCASSLVQLGEQFFGPGTRLTVL.

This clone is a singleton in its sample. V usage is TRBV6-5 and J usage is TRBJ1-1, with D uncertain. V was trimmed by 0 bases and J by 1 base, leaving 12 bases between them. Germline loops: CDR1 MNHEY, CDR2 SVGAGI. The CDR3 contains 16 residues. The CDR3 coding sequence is TGTGCCAGCAGTTACTCGAATCGGGCGGGGAACACTGAAGCTTTCTTT. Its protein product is CASSYSNRAGNTEAFF.

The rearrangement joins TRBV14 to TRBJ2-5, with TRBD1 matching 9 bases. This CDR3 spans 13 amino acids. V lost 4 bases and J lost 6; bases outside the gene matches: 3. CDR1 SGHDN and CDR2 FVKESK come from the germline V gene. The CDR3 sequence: CASSPGQGKTQYF. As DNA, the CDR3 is TGTGCCAGCAGCCCGGGACAGGGAAAGACCCAGTACTTC.

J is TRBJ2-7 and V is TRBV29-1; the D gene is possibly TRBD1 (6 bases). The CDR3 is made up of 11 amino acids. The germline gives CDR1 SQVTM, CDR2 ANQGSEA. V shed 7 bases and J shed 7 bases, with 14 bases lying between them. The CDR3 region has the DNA TGCAGCGGCTGGACAGCCGGGGAGCAGTACTTC. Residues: CSGWTAGEQYF.

CDR3: CASSEVPRGAYNEQFF. For the CDR3, the DNA is TGTGCCAGCAGTGAAGTCCCGCGGGGGGCTTACAATGAGCAGTTCTTC. The rearrangement joins TRBV6-1 to TRBJ2-1, with 8 bases matching TRBD2. The V gene's germline CDR1 is MNHNS and CDR2 SASEGT. The V segment lost 1 base and the J segment 4 bases; nucleotides outside the gene matches: 6. This CDR3 is 16 amino acids long.